The 25 T cell receptor beta chains below all came from one sample that was sequenced in a study of beta chain features in type 1 diabetes. The antigens for these receptors are not known. Study outcomes and limitations: Type 1 diabetes patients had TCRB CDR3s that were shorter (moderately but significantly so) in all four CD4+ subsets.

cDNA synthesis used the whole RNA isolate, giving expressed TCRB sequences. Sequenced by immunoSEQ multiplex PCR; TCRdb stores in-frame clones only, minus some. The sample lists under 300,000 clones, 24% occurring once. Sample: naive CD4+ T cells from blood. The receptors shown here come from a woman under 40 with type 1 diabetes.

V gene TRBV5-4 combines with J gene TRBJ2-3; tentatively, D is TRBD1 (5 bases). The CDR3 sequence is 14 residues long. Trimming stripped 1 base from V and 5 bases from J, with 11 bases between. From germline, CDR1 is SGHNT and CDR2 YYREEE (reference sequence). The CDR3 bases are TGTGCCAGCAGCTTGACCCAGGGCGGAGATACGCAGTATTTT. This codes for CASSLTQGGDTQYF.

There are a few counts of this clone. The rearrangement uses TRBV23-1 and TRBJ1-2, with D maybe TRBD1 (5 bases). TRBV23-1 is given ORF status, its function remaining uncertain. The length of the CDR3 is 13 residues. V was cut by 9 bases and J by 4 bases, with 15 bases left in between. CDR3 loop: CARHVRVFYGYTF. CDR3 DNA sequence: TGCGCCAGGCATGTCAGGGTGTTCTATGGCTACACCTTC.

As for this clone: Additional DNA sequences in this sample encode the identical CDR3. This rearrangement joins TRBV9 to TRBJ1-1, with D unresolved. V was pared by 2 bases and J by 1 base, with 6 bases between. Per the germline V gene, CDR1 is SGDLS and CDR2 is YYNGEE. The CDR3 contains 13 residues. The CDR3: CASSVAGNTEAFF. Written as DNA, the CDR3 is TGTGCCAGCAGCGTGGCGGGGAACACTGAAGCTTTCTTT.

This rearrangement joins TRBV5-1 to TRBJ1-1, with D uncertain. The V gene lost 0 bases and the J gene lost 0 bases, with 6 bases spanning the gap. The CDR3 spans 14 residues. Germline loops: CDR1 SGHRS, CDR2 YFSETQ. CDR3 nucleotide sequence: TGCGCCAGCAGCTTGGCTGAGTTGAACACTGAAGCTTTCTTT. Protein product: CASSLAELNTEAFF.

This clone was counted only a few times. The chain links TRBV13 to TRBJ2-3; D gene uncertain. Germline CDR1 PRHDT, CDR2 FYEKMQ (reference sequence). V lost 4 bases, J lost 2 bases, and 7 bases lay in between. The CDR3 has 13 amino acids. CDR3 region: CASSSKPTDTQYF. The CDR3 DNA sequence: TGTGCCAGCAGCTCCAAGCCCACAGATACGCAGTATTTT.

Comments on this clone: Other DNA sequences from this sample encode an identical CDR3 as well. The V call is TRBV7-3, the J call TRBJ2-3, with a weak D call TRBD2 (5 bases). This CDR3 region has 14 residues. The V end was cut by 2 bases, the J end by 0 bases, with 6 bases between. Germline CDR1 and CDR2: SGHTA and FQGTGA. The CDR3 is CASSLRGSTDTQYF. CDR3 DNA: TGTGCCAGCAGCTTACGGGGAAGCACAGATACGCAGTATTTT.

The chain combines TRBV11-3 with TRBJ2-4; no reliable D call. Germline CDR1 SGHNT, CDR2 YENEEA. This CDR3 comprises 15 residues. V gave up 3 bases and J gave up 0 bases, with 9 bases separating them. CDR3 DNA sequence: TGTGCCAGCAGCTTCGGCGGCCTAGCCAAAAACATTCAGTACTTC. Its translation: CASSFGGLAKNIQYF.

The chain recombines TRBV4-1 with TRBJ1-5; D is ambiguous. Germline V gene data show CDR1 as MGHRA and CDR2 as YSYEKL. The CDR3 sequence is 16 residues long. Trimming took 1 base from V and 2 from J, leaving 12 bases between them. CDR3 in DNA: TGCGCCAGCAGCCAAGTCTCGGTTCGTGGCAATCAGCCCCAGCATTTT. Protein product: CASSQVSVRGNQPQHF.

The CDR3: CASSHPGSYNEQFF. The DNA for the CDR3 is TGCGCCAGCAGCCACCCCGGTTCATACAATGAGCAGTTCTTC. The chain uses TRBV4-1 and TRBJ2-1, with no clear D. There are 14 residues in the CDR3. Germline assignment: CDR1 MGHRA and CDR2 YSYEKL. With 3 bases removed from V and 4 bases from J, the gap between germline ends came to 10 bases.

This chain joins TRBV5-1 and TRBJ1-2; 7 positions match TRBD1. The trim removed 4 bases at V and 7 bases at J, leaving 4 bases unmatched. The CDR3 length is 12 residues. In germline, CDR1 is SGHRS, CDR2 YFSETQ. The CDR3: CASSAGQTGYTF. CDR3 coding DNA: TGCGCCAGCAGCGCGGGACAGACTGGCTACACCTTC.

On this clone itself: This specimen includes other DNA sequences encoding the same CDR3. The chain combines TRBV7-9 with TRBJ2-7, with TRBD2 identical over 8 bases. Germline V CDR1 and CDR2: SEHNR, FQNEAQ (reference sequence). J was trimmed by 2 bases and V by 4 bases; bases with no gene match: 4. The CDR3 consists of 14 residues. The chain's CDR3 is CASSSSGSTYEQYF. In nucleotides, the CDR3 is TGTGCCAGCAGCTCTAGCGGGTCGACCTACGAGCAGTACTTC.

The chain couples TRBV2 to TRBJ2-7; D call uncertain. Per the germline V gene, CDR1 is SNHLY and CDR2 is FYNNEI. The CDR3 is made up of 14 amino acids. Between the trimmed V and J ends, which lost 6 bases and 2 bases, there was a span of 14 bases. CDR3 sequence (DNA): TGTGCCAGCAGGCTGGCAGATTTTCCCTACGAGCAGTACTTC. Its translation is CASRLADFPYEQYF.

Only a few counts were recorded for this clone. This chain uses TRBV5-1 with TRBJ2-4, with D maybe TRBD2 (5 bases). Trimming took off 6 bases at V and 3 bases at J, with 16 bases between the two ends. The length of the CDR3 is 15 residues. CDR1 is SGHRS, CDR2 YFSETQ, per germline. The CDR3: CASTPGIGGKNIQYF. Here the CDR3 DNA reads TGCGCCAGCACCCCGGGGATAGGAGGCAAAAACATTCAGTACTTC. Supplemented by reference TRBV5-1 and TRBJ2-4, the full variable domain reads KAGVTQTPRYLIKTRGQQVTLSCSPISGHRSVSWYQQTPGQGLQFLFEYFSETQRNKGNFPGRFSGRQFSNSRSEMNVSTLELGDSALYLCASTPGIGGKNIQYFGAGTRLSVL.

This clone was detected a few times. The chain employs TRBV27 and TRBJ2-7, with D perhaps matching TRBD1 (5 bases). The germline V and J ends were trimmed by 6 bases and 2 bases, with 14 bases remaining between them. The CDR3 is 14 amino acids. Germline V lookup: CDR1 MNHEY, CDR2 SMNVEV (reference sequence). DNA for the CDR3: TGTGCCAGCAGAGCTCAGGGTCGGGCCTACGAGCAGTACTTC. Amino acids: CASRAQGRAYEQYF.

The rearrangement links TRBV29-1 to TRBJ1-5; D perhaps matches TRBD1 (6 bases). Germline V gene data show CDR1 as SQVTM and CDR2 as ANQGSEA. CDR3 length: 14 amino acids. The V gene lost 7 bases and the J gene lost 2 bases, with 15 bases spanning the gap. CDR3 protein: CSASQGGGNQPQHF. The CDR3 coding sequence is TGCAGCGCGTCACAGGGTGGCGGCAATCAGCCCCAGCATTTT. Full variable domain (remainder filled in from reference TRBV29-1 and TRBJ1-5): SAVISQKPSRDICQRGTSLTIQCQVDSQVTMMFWYRQQPGQSLTLIATANQGSEATYESGFVIDKFPISRPNLTFSTLTVSNMSPEDSSIYLCSASQGGGNQPQHFGDGTRLSIL.

The rearrangement links TRBV7-3 to TRBJ2-1; 7 nucleotides align to TRBD1. The V gene end was trimmed by 8 bases and the J gene end by 7 bases; junction bases not matched to a gene: 5. Germline V gene lookup returns CDR1 SGHTA and CDR2 FQGTGA. The CDR3 covers 12 residues. The CDR3 DNA is TGTGCCAGCGGTAACAGGGGAAATGAGCAGTTCTTC. This gives the protein CASGNRGNEQFF.

The rearrangement joins TRBV28 to TRBJ2-1; 9 bases map to TRBD2. The CDR3 runs 15 residues. Germline trimming cut 3 bases from V and 4 bases from J; bases unmatched to any gene: 4. Per germline, CDR1 MDHEN and CDR2 SYDVKM. CDR3 in amino acids: CASSLATSGYNEQFF. CDR3 bases: TGTGCCAGCAGTTTGGCGACTAGCGGATACAATGAGCAGTTCTTC.

V usage is TRBV2 and J usage is TRBJ1-5, with D tentatively TRBD1 (6 bases). Per the germline V gene, CDR1 is SNHLY and CDR2 is FYNNEI. V shed 8 bases and J shed 2 bases, with 13 bases lying between them. This CDR3 comprises 14 residues. The CDR3 sequence: CASEWGGGNQPQHF. CDR3 DNA sequence: TGTGCCAGCGAGTGGGGGGGCGGCAATCAGCCCCAGCATTTT. Looking up the rest from reference TRBV2 and TRBJ1-5 gives the full variable domain: EPEVTQTPSHQVTQMGQEVILRCVPISNHLYFYWYRQILGQKVEFLVSFYNNEISEKSEIFDDQFSVERPDGSNFTLKIRSTKLEDSAMYFCASEWGGGNQPQHFGDGTRLSIL.

CDR3 DNA: TGTGCCAGCAGTTACTTCGGGACAGGGGGTATGAATGAGCAGTTCTTC. This gives the protein CASSYFGTGGMNEQFF. The chain uses TRBV6-5 and TRBJ2-1; 11 bases are a match to TRBD1. V dropped 1 base and J dropped 7; count of bases not matched to a gene: 6. Germline loops: CDR1 MNHEY, CDR2 SVGAGI. This CDR3 has 16 amino acids.

This clone has more than one count but fewer than ten. The chain links TRBV4-1 to TRBJ2-5; a possible D gene is TRBD1 (6 bases). Per germline, CDR1 MGHRA and CDR2 YSYEKL. This CDR3 has 14 amino acids. The germline V and J ends were trimmed by 3 bases and 5 bases, with 13 bases remaining between them. The CDR3 region is CASSQPTGPETQYF. For the CDR3, the DNA is TGCGCCAGCAGCCAGCCCACAGGGCCGGAGACCCAGTACTTC.

This sequence joins TRBV9 and TRBJ2-7, with 10 bases fitting TRBD2. The germline gives CDR1 SGDLS, CDR2 YYNGEE. V shed 3 bases, J shed 1 base, and the junction held 10 bases outside the gene matches. This CDR3 contains 17 residues. The DNA for the CDR3 is TGTGCCAGCAGCGCGGTCCCTAGCGGGAGTGGTTCCTACGAGCAGTACTTC. It translates to CASSAVPSGSGSYEQYF. Drawing the rest from reference TRBV9 and TRBJ2-7, the complete variable domain is DSGVTQTPKHLITATGQRVTLRCSPRSGDLSVYWYQQSLDQGLQFLIQYYNGEERAKGNILERFSAQQFPDLHSELNLSSLELGDSALYFCASSAVPSGSGSYEQYFGPGTRLTVT.

This clone was detected a few times. The chain is built from TRBV30 and TRBJ1-6; the D is unclear. Germline V CDR1 and CDR2: GTSNPN, SVGIG (reference sequence). CDR3 size: 12 residues. V lost 4 bases and J lost 8, with 9 bases in between. The CDR3 loop is CAWTRGHSPLHF. The CDR3 DNA is TGTGCCTGGACCCGCGGTCATTCACCCCTCCACTTT.

In its sample, this clone was seen a few times. V and J are TRBV13 and TRBJ2-1; 15 bases align to TRBD2. The germline gives CDR1 PRHDT, CDR2 FYEKMQ (reference sequence). V lost 5 bases, J lost 9 bases, and 8 bases stayed unmatched. The CDR3 is 16 amino acids. The CDR3 DNA reads as TGTGCCAGCAGCCCCAAGGGACTAGCGGGAGGCGGTGAGCAGTTCTTC. It codes for CASSPKGLAGGGEQFF.

In the case of this clone: The same CDR3 can be traced to other DNA sequences in this sample. V and J are TRBV18 and TRBJ2-1, with TRBD2 matching over 8 bases. This CDR3 is built from 15 residues. V trimming: 6 bases; J trimming: 4 bases; junction bases outside the gene matches: 8. CDR1 and CDR2 from the germline V gene are KGHSH and LQKENI. Here the CDR3 DNA reads TGTGCCAGCTCGCCCGGCAGCGGGAGTTACAATGAGCAGTTCTTC. Its protein is CASSPGSGSYNEQFF.

This sequence joins TRBV19 and TRBJ2-1; 9 positions match TRBD2. The trim removed 5 bases at V and 8 bases at J, leaving 13 bases unmatched. Germline V lookup: CDR1 LNHDA, CDR2 SQIVND (reference sequence). The CDR3 totals 16 residues. CDR3 sequence (DNA): TGTGCCAGTAGTCGATCCGGGCTAGCGGGACTTTATGAGCAGTTCTTC. Amino acids: CASSRSGLAGLYEQFF.